This entry lists 2 T cell receptor beta chains sequenced from one sample in a study of cytomegalovirus exposure and HLA in healthy donors. Assay: immunoSEQ multiplex PCR; the TCRdb copy retains only in-frame clones and omits some. The table lists under 80,000 clones, 94% of them singletons. The sequenced sample was PBMCs. The receptor source for this set is a woman aged 18-29 years in good health and CMV-seropositive.

The table lists this clone with a count of one. This chain links TRBV7-3 with TRBJ2-1; 10 bases line up with TRBD2. The length of the CDR3 is 15 residues. Germline lookup yields CDR1 SGHTA and CDR2 FQGTGA. The V segment lost 5 bases and the J segment 7 bases; nucleotides outside the gene matches: 8. Here the CDR3 reads CASSPLAGDGNEQFF. The DNA of the CDR3 is TGTGCCAGCAGCCCCCTAGCGGGAGATGGTAATGAGCAGTTCTTC.

V gene TRBV9 combines with J gene TRBJ1-6; 11 nucleotides match TRBD1. Per germline, CDR1 SGDLS and CDR2 YYNGEE. Germline trimming cut 4 bases from V and 10 bases from J; bases unmatched to any gene: 7. This CDR3 spans 15 amino acids. This chain's CDR3 is CASSPRTGGLSPLHF. DNA for the CDR3: TGTGCCAGCAGCCCGCGGACAGGGGGCCTCTCACCCCTCCACTTT.